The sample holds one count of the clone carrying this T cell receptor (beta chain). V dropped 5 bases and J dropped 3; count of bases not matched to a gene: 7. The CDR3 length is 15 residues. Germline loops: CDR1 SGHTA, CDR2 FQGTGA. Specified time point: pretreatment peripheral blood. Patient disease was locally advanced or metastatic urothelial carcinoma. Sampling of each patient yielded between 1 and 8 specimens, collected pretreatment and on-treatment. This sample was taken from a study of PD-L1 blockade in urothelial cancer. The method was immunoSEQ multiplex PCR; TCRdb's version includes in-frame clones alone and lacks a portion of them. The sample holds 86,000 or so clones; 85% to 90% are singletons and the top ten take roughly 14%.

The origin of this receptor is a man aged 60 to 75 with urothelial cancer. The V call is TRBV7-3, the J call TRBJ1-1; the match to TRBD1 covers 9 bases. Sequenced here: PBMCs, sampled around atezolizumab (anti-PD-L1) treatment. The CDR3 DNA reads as TGTGCCAGCAGCCACGGACAGGGGAGGTACACTGAAGCTTTCTTT. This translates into CASSHGQGRYTEAFF. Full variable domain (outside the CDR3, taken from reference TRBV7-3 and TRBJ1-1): GAGVSQTPSNKVTEKGKYVELRCDPISGHTALYWYRQSLGQGPEFLIYFQGTGAADDSGLPNDRFFAVRPEGSVSTLKIQRTERGDSAVYLCASSHGQGRYTEAFFGQGTRLTVV.